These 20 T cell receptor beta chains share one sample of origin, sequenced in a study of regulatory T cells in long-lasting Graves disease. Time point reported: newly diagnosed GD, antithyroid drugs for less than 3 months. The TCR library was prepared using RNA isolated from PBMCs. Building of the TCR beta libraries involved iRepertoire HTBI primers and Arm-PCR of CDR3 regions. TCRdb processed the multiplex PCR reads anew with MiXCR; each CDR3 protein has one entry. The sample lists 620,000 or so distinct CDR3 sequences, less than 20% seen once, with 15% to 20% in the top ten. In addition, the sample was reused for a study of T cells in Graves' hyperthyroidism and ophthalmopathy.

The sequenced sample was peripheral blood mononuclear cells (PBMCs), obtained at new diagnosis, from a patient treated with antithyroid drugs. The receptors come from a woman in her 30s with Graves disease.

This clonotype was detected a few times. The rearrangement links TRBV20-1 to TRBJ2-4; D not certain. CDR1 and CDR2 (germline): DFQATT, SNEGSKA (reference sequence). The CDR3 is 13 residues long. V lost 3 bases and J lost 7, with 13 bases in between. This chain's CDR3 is CSARLIGSNIQYF. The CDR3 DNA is TGCAGTGCTAGGTTAATCGGGTCCAACATTCAGTACTTC.

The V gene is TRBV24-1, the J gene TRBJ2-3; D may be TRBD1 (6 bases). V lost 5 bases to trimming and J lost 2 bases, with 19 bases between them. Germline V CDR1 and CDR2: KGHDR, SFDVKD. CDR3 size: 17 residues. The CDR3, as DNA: TGTGCCACCAGTGCCCATACAGGGAGAGAGGACACAGATACGCAGTATTTT. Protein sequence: CATSAHTGREDTDTQYF.

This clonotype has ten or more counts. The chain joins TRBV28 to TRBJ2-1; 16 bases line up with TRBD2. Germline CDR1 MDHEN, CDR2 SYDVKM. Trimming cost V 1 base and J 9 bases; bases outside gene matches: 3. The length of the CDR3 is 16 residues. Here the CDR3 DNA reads TGTGCCAGCAGTTTATCCGGGACTAGCGGGAGGGGTGAGCAGTTCTTC. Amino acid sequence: CASSLSGTSGRGEQFF. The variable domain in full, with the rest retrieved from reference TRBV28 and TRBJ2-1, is DVKVTQSSRYLVKRTGEKVFLECVQDMDHENMFWYRQDPGLGLRLIYFSYDVKMKEKGDIPEGYSVSREKKERFSLILESASTNQTSMYLCASSLSGTSGRGEQFFGPGTRLTVL.

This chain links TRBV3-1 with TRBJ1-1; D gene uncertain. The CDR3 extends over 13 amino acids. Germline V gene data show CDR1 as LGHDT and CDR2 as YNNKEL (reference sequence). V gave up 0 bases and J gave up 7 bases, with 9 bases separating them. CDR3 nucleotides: TGTGCCAGCAGCCAAGATTGGAAAAGTGAAGCTTTCTTT. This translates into CASSQDWKSEAFF.

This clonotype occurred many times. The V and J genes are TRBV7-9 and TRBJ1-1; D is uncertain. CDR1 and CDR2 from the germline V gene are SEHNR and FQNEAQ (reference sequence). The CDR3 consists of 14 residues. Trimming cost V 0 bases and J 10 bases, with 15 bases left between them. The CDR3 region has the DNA TGTGCCAGCAGCTTAGCGCTCAGTCCCGGAACAGCTTTCTTT. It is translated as CASSLALSPGTAFF.

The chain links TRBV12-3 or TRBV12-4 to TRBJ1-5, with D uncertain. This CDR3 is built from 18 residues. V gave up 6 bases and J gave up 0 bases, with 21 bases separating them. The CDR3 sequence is CASSAMGANPYSNQPQHF. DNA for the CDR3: TGTGCCAGCAGCGCGATGGGAGCAAACCCGTATAGCAATCAGCCCCAGCATTTT.

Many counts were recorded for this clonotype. The CDR3 DNA reads TGTGCCAGCAGGGACAGGGTTAATGAGCAGTTCTTC. Translated, it gives CASRDRVNEQFF. The chain recombines TRBV2 with TRBJ2-1; the match to TRBD1 covers 8 bases. Germline V gives CDR1 SNHLY, CDR2 FYNNEI. The CDR3 extends over 12 amino acids. The trim removed 6 bases at V and 7 bases at J, leaving 2 bases unmatched. Based on the CDR3 plus reference TRBV2 and TRBJ2-1, the full variable domain is EPEVTQTPSHQVTQMGQEVILRCVPISNHLYFYWYRQILGQKVEFLVSFYNNEISEKSEIFDDQFSVERPDGSNFTLKIRSTKLEDSAMYFCASRDRVNEQFFGPGTRLTVL.

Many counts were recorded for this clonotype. The CDR3 nucleotides are TGTGCCAGTCGGGGGTCTCAGAACACCGGGGAGCTGTTTTTT. As protein: CASRGSQNTGELFF. The chain joins TRBV9 to TRBJ2-2; tentative D call: TRBD2 (6 bases). The germline V and J ends were trimmed by 8 bases and 1 base, with 12 bases remaining between them. The CDR3 has 14 residues. The germline V gene encodes CDR1 SGDLS and CDR2 YYNGEE.

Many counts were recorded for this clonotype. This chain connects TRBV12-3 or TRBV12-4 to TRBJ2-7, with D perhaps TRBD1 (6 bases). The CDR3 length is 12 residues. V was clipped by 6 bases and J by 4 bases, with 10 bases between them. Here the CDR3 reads CASRGQNYEQYF. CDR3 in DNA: TGTGCCAGCAGAGGACAGAATTACGAGCAGTACTTC.

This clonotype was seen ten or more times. CDR3 sequence (DNA): TGTGCCAGCAGTGAATCACGGACCAGGCAGTACTTC. Translated: CASSESRTRQYF. The chain couples TRBV6-1 to TRBJ2-5; no definite D call. In germline, CDR1 is MNHNS, CDR2 SASEGT. This CDR3 is 12 amino acids long. The V and J ends lost 2 bases and 11 bases respectively, with 12 bases between them.

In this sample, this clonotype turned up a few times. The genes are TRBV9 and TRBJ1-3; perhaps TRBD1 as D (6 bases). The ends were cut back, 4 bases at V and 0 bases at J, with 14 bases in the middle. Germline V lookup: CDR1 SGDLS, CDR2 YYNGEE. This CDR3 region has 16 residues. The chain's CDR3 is CASSLNSQGSGNTIYF. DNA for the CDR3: TGTGCCAGCAGCCTCAACTCACAGGGCTCTGGAAACACCATATATTTT.

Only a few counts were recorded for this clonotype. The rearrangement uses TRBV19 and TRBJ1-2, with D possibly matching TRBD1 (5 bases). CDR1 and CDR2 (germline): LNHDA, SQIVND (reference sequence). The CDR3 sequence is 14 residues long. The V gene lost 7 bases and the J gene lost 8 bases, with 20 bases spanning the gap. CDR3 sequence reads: CASIPGRGFLGYTF. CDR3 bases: TGTGCCAGTATTCCGGGACGAGGTTTTTTAGGCTACACCTTC.

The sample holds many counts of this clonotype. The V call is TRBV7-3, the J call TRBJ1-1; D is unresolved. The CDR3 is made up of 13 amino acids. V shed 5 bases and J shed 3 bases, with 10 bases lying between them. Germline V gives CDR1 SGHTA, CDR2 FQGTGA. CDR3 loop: CASSRGSDTEAFF. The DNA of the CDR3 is TGTGCCAGCAGCCGCGGATCTGACACTGAAGCTTTCTTT.

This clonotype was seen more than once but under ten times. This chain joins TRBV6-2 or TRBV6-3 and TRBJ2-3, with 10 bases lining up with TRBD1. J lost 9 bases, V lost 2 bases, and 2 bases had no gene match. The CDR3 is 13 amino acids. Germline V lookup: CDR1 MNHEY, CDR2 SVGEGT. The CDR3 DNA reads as TGTGCCAGCAGTTACGCGGGACAGGGGACGCAGTATTTT. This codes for CASSYAGQGTQYF.

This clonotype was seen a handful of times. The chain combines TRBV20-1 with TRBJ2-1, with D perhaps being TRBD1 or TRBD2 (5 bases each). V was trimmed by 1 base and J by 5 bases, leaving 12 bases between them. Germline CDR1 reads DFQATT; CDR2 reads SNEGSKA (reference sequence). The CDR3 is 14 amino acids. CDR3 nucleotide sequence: TGCAGTGCTAGAGGCCAGGTGGGGGACAATGAGCAGTTCTTC. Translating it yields CSARGQVGDNEQFF.

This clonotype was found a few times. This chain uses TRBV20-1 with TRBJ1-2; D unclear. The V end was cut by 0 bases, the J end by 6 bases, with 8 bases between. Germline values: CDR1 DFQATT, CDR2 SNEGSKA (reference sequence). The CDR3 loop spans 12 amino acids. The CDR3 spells CSARDHPDGYTF. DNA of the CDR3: TGCAGTGCTAGAGATCACCCCGATGGCTACACCTTC.

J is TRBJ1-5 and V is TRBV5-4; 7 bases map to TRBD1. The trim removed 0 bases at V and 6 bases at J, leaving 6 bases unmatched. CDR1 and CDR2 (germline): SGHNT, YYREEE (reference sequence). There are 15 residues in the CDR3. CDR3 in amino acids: CASSLDRGKGQPQHF. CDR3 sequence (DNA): TGTGCCAGCAGCTTGGACAGGGGAAAGGGTCAGCCCCAGCATTTT.

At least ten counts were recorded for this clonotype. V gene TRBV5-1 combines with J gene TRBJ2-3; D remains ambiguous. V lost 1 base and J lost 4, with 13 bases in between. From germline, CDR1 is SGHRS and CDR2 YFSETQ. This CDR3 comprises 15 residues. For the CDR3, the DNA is TGCGCCAGCAGCTTGCAATCCCCTCGCGCAGATACGCAGTATTTT. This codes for CASSLQSPRADTQYF.

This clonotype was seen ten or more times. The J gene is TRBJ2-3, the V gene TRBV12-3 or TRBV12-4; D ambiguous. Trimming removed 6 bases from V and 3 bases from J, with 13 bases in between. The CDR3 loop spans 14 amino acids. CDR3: CASSPRHVTDTQYF. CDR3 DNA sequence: TGTGCCAGCAGCCCCCGACACGTAACAGATACGCAGTATTTT.

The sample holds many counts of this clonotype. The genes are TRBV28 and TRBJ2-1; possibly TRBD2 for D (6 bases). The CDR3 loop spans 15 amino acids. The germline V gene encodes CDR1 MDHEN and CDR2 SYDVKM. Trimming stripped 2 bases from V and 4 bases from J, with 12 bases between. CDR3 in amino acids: CASSLGGEKYNEQFF. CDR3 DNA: TGTGCCAGCAGTTTAGGCGGGGAAAAATACAATGAGCAGTTCTTC.